This TCR beta chain is drawn from a study of shared clonotypes between healthy human individuals. For the study at large: Aged between 18 and 49, the donors were a couple of women and a few men. Study observations and caveats: Rarefaction exposed incomplete sorted-subset sequencing despite large depth.

This clone showed up just once. The antigen is not known. Running of the assay took place at deep level. Method: immunoSEQ multiplex PCR; TCRdb's copy keeps in-frame clones and lacks some. This sample has over a million clones, with roughly 97% found just once. V was cut by 3 bases and J by 5 bases, with 17 bases left in between. The CDR3 length is 16 residues. The germline CDR1 and CDR2 sequences are KGHSH and LQKENI. Every contributor of samples was a Caucasian grown-up residing in Nashville, Tennessee. The rearrangement joins TRBV18 to TRBJ2-1; either TRBD1 or TRBD2 may supply D (5 bases each). Material for sequencing was naive CD4+ T cells sorted from blood. Subset described: CD45RA+ positively selected. This receptor was obtained from a man aged 25 to 40 in good health. In DNA, the CDR3 is TGTGCCAGCTCACCCCTGAGCGGACAAACGAACAATGAGCAGTTCTTC. This codes for CASSPLSGQTNNEQFF. Together with reference TRBV18 and TRBJ2-1, the CDR3 gives the full variable domain: NAGVMQNPRHLVRRRGQEARLRCSPMKGHSHVYWYRQLPEEGLKFMVYLQKENIIDESGMPKERFSAEFPKEGPSILRIQQVVRGDSAAYFCASSPLSGQTNNEQFFGPGTRLTVL.